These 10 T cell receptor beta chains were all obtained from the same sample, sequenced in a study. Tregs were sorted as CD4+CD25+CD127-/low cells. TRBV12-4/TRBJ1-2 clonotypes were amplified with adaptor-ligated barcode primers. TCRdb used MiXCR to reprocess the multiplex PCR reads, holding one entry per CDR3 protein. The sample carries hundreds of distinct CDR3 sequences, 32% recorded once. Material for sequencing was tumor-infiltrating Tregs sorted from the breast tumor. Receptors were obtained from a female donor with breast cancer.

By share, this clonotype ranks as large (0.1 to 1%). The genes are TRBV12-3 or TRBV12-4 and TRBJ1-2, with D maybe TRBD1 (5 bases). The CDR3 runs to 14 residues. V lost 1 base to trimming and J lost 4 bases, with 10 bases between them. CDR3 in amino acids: CASSLGTGLYGYTF. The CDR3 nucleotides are TGTGCCAGCAGTTTAGGGACGGGACTCTATGGCTACACCTTC.

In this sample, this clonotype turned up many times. The CDR3, as DNA: TGTGCCAGCAGCCCGCCCGGGACAGGGGCTGGCTACACCTTC. Its protein product is CASSPPGTGAGYTF. The V call is TRBV12-3 or TRBV12-4, the J call TRBJ1-2, with 10 nucleotides matching TRBD1. The CDR3 length is 14 residues. The trim removed 6 bases at V and 7 bases at J, leaving 8 bases unmatched.

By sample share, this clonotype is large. The CDR3 DNA is TGTGCCAGCAGTCAGGGGAAATGGGATGGCTACACCTTC. Amino acids: CASSQGKWDGYTF. The chain links TRBV12-3 or TRBV12-4 to TRBJ1-2, with a tentative D call TRBD1 (6 bases). The CDR3 has 13 residues. The V and J ends lost 5 bases and 6 bases respectively, with 13 bases between them.

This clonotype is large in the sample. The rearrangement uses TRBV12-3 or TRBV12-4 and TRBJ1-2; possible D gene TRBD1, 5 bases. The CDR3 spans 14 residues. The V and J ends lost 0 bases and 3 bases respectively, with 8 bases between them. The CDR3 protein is CASSLAAGYYGYTF. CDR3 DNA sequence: TGTGCCAGCAGTTTAGCGGCAGGGTACTATGGCTACACCTTC.

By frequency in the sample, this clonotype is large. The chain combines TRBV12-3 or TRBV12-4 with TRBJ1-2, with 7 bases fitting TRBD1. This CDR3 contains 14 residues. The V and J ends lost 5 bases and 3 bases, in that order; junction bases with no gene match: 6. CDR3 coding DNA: TGTGCCAGCAGTCCACAGGGGCGACACTATGGCTACACCTTC. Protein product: CASSPQGRHYGYTF.

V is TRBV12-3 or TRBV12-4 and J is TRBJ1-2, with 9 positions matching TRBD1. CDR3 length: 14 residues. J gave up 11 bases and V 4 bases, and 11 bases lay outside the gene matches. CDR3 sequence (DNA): TGTGCCAGCAGTTCGTATTCCGGGACAGGGAGGTACACCTTC. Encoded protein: CASSSYSGTGRYTF.

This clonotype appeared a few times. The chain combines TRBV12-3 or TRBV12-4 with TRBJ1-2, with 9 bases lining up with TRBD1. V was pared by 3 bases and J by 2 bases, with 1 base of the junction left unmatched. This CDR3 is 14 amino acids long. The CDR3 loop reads CASSLGQGNYGYTF. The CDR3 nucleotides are TGTGCCAGCAGTTTGGGACAGGGAAACTATGGCTACACCTTC.

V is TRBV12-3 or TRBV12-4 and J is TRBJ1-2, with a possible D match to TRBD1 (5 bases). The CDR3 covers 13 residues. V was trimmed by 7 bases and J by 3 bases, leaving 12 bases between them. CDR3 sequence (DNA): TGTGCCAGCAACCCAGGGTTTGACTATGGCTACACCTTC. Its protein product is CASNPGFDYGYTF.

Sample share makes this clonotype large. This CDR3 is CASSLKTGGYDGYTF. CDR3 nucleotides: TGTGCCAGCAGTTTAAAGACTGGCGGTTATGACGGCTACACCTTC. The rearrangement joins TRBV12-3 or TRBV12-4 to TRBJ1-2, with unresolved D. CDR3 size: 15 residues. With 2 bases removed from V and 8 bases from J, the gap between germline ends came to 18 bases.

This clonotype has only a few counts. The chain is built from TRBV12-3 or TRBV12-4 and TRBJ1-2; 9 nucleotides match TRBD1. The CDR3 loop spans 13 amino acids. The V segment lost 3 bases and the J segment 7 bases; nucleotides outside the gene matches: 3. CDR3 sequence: CASSLGQGAGYTF. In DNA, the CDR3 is TGTGCCAGCAGTTTGGGACAGGGAGCTGGCTACACCTTC.